This T cell receptor beta chain was observed in a study of T cell repertoires in cytomegalovirus infection. In the study overall: In the study, CMV epitopes included recently identified HLA-C-restricted and well-studied HLA-B-restricted ones. Matching HLA type, along with CMV infection, was indicated by public TCR beta signatures.

A single record per CDR3 protein comes from TCRdb applying MiXCR to the reads. The repertoire includes about half a million distinct CDR3 sequences, approximately 40% of them detected once, and 43% sits in the top ten. Study results and caveats: Summed frequency of public TCR beta families distinguished CMV carriers with the relevant HLA. Dominating the ex vivo response were HLA-C-restricted CMV-specific TCR beta clonotypes.

This CDR3 has 20 residues. The V gene's germline CDR1 is SGHVS and CDR2 FQNEAQ. V lost 1 base, J lost 6 bases, and 18 bases stayed unmatched. About this clonotype: The antigen is not known.

This chain connects TRBV7-8 to TRBJ2-3, with 11 bases lining up with TRBD1. This clonotype originated in a human donor in good health (CMV status not recorded). Some clones in this sample may be carry-over from other donors' samples. Sequenced material: cultured PBMCs, taken from culture after CMV antigen stimulation. The DNA of the CDR3 is TGTGCCAGCAGCTTAGGGCCTATAGTTGGGGACAGGGGGTACGGGGATACGCAGTATTTT. Its protein product is CASSLGPIVGDRGYGDTQYF.